This T cell receptor beta chain was obtained from a study of blood T cell repertoires in COVID-19. The ends were cut back, 5 bases at V and 6 bases at J, with 17 bases in the middle. The CDR3 sequence is 15 residues long. Germline values: CDR1 MNHEY, CDR2 SVGEGT. The data were produced by immunoSEQ multiplex PCR, yet TCRdb's version contains in-frame clones alone and is incomplete. In the table there are around 220,000 clones, about nine tenths of which are singletons. Membership in each cohort depended on participant-reported clinical history. The sequenced sample consisted of PBMCs or T cells enriched from blood (not recorded which). The chain links TRBV6-2 or TRBV6-3 to TRBJ1-5, with D possibly matching TRBD1 (5 bases). This TCR derives from a woman in her thirties with acute COVID-19. For the CDR3, the DNA is TGTGCCAGCAGTCGTTGGGTCGATCAGGGTCAGCCCCAGCATTTT. Translated, it gives CASSRWVDQGQPQHF.